The present TCR beta chain was sequenced within a study of a mutant IDH1 vaccine in newly diagnosed glioma. Looking at the study overall: Investigators started vaccination 4-6 weeks after radiotherapy alone, or with temozolomide cycles. The treated group averaged around 40 years old and was around 60% male, 37.5% female. Most patients had radiochemotherapy with temozolomide before enrollment; others had one alone. Overall study results and limits: Immune responses induced by vaccination arose in around 93% of the patients.

This clone was found many times. What it recognizes is unknown. Germline V gives CDR1 SGHRS, CDR2 YFSETQ. There are 15 residues in the CDR3. Between the trimmed V and J ends, which lost 3 bases and 5 bases, there was a span of 17 bases. Time point given: week 35, safety follow-up. In the vaccine, a single dose held 300 ug of the mutant IDH1 20-mer peptide, along with topical imiquimod. Some clones are missing from TCRdb's copy, which holds only in-frame ones; the method was immunoSEQ multiplex PCR. The top ten hold 4.7% of the sample, which has tens of thousands of clones, 74% seen once. Specimen: PBMCs, collected from a glioma patient whose treatment included an IDH1 peptide vaccine. The TCR sequence derives from a man in his fifties or sixties with glioma. J is TRBJ1-1 and V is TRBV5-1, with D perhaps TRBD1 (6 bases). The CDR3 here is CASSSLKTGSTEAFF. The CDR3 coding sequence is TGCGCCAGCAGCTCGCTGAAGACAGGTAGTACTGAAGCTTTCTTT.